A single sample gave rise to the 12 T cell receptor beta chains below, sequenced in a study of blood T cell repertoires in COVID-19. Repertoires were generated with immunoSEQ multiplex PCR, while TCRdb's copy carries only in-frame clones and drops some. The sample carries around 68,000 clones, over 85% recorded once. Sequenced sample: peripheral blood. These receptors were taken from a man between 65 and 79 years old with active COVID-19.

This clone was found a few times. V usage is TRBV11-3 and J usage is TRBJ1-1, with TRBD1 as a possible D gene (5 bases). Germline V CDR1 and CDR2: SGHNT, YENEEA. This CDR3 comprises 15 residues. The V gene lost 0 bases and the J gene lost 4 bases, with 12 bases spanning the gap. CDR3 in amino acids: CASSLDPGVSTEAFF. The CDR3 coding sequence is TGTGCCAGCAGCTTAGATCCGGGGGTTAGCACTGAAGCTTTCTTT.

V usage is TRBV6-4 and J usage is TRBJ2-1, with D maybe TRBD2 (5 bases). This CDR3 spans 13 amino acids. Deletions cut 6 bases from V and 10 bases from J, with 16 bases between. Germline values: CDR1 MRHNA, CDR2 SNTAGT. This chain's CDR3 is CASSSSPGLEQFF. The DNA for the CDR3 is TGTGCCAGCAGCTCCTCACCGGGATTGGAGCAGTTCTTC.

The CDR3 here is CASSSRGQAHYGYTF. The CDR3 coding sequence is TGTGCCAGCAGCTCCCGCGGACAGGCGCACTATGGCTACACCTTC. The V gene is TRBV7-9, the J gene TRBJ1-2, with 7 bases lining up with TRBD1. J lost 3 bases, V lost 4 bases, and 8 bases had no gene match. The germline V gene has CDR1 SEHNR and CDR2 FQNEAQ (reference sequence). The CDR3 extends over 15 amino acids.

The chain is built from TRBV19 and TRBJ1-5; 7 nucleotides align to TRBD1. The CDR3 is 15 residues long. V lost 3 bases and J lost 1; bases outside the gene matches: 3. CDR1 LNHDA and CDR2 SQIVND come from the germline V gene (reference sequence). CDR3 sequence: CASSMDRRSNQPQHF. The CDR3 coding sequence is TGTGCCAGTAGTATGGACAGGAGGAGCAATCAGCCCCAGCATTTT.

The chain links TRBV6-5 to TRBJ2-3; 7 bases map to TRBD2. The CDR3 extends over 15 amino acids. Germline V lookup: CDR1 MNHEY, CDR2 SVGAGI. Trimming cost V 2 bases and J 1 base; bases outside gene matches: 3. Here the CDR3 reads CASSYGGGGTDTQYF. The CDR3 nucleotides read TGTGCCAGCAGTTACGGCGGGGGAGGCACAGATACGCAGTATTTT.

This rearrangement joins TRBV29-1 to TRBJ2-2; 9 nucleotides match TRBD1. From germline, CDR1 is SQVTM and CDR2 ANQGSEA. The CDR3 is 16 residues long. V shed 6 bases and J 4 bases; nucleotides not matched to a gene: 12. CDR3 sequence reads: CSVDAGTGSGTGELFF. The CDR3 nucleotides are TGCAGCGTCGATGCCGGGACAGGGTCGGGCACCGGGGAGCTGTTTTTT.

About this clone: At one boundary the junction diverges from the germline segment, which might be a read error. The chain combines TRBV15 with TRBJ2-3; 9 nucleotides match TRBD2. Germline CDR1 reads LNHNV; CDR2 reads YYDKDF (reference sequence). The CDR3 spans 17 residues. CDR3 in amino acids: CATSRFGERGATGTQYF. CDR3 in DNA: TGTGCCACCAGCAGATTCGGAGAGCGGGGGGCGACAGGTACGCAGTATTTT.

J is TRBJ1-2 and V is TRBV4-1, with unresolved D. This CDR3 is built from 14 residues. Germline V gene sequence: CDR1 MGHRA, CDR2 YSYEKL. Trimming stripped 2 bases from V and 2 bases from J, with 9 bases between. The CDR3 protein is CASSQPVANYGYTF. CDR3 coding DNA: TGCGCCAGCAGCCAACCAGTGGCCAACTATGGCTACACCTTC.

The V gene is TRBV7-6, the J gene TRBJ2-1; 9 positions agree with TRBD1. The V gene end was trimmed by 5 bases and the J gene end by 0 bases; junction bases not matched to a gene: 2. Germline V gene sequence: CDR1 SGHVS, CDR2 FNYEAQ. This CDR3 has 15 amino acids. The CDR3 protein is CASSPGQGSYNEQFF. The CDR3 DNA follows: TGTGCCAGCAGCCCGGGACAGGGCTCCTACAATGAGCAGTTCTTC.

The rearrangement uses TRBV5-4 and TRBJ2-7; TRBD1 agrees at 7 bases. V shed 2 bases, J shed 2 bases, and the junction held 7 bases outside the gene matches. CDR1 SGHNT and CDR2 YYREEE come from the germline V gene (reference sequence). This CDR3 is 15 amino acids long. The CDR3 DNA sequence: TGTGCCAGCAGCTTCAAACAGGGGACCACCTACGAGCAGTACTTC. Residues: CASSFKQGTTYEQYF. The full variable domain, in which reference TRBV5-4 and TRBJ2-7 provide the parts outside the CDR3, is ETGVTQSPTHLIKTRGQQVTLRCSSQSGHNTVSWYQQALGQGPQFIFQYYREEENGRGNFPPRFSGLQFPNYSSELNVNALELDDSALYLCASSFKQGTTYEQYFGPGTRLTVT.

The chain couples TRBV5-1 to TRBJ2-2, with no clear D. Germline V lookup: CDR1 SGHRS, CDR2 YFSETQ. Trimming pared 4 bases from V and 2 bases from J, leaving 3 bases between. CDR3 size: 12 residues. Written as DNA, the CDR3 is TGCGCCAGCAGCCTAAACACCGGGGAGCTGTTTTTT. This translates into CASSLNTGELFF.

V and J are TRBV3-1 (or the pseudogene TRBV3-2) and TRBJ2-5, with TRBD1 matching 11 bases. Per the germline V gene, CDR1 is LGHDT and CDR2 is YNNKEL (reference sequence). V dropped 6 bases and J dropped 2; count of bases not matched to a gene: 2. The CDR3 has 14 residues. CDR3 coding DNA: TGTGCCAGCAGGGGGACAGGGGGGCAAGAGACCCAGTACTTC. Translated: CASRGTGGQETQYF.